This T cell receptor (beta chain) derives from a study of T cell repertoires in cytomegalovirus infection. As for the study in general: It was recently identified HLA-C-restricted and well-studied HLA-B-restricted CMV epitopes that the study used.

Study-wide results and limits: Ex vivo, HLA-C-restricted CMV-specific TCR beta clonotypes prevailed over the rest of the response. Of the TCR beta families, the public ones yielded a cumulative frequency that identified carriers of CMV plus the relevant HLA.

Comment on this clonotype: Its antigen remains unidentified.

CDR1 DFQATT and CDR2 SNEGSKA come from the germline V gene (reference sequence). V shed 4 bases and J shed 2 bases, with 10 bases lying between them. The CDR3 is made up of 13 amino acids. TCRdb re-derived calls from the reads in MiXCR, one entry per CDR3 protein. Altogether a few hundred thousand distinct CDR3 sequences are present, under 45% being singletons, with the ten largest covering around 48%. The chain recombines TRBV20-1 with TRBJ2-3; D is uncertain. The material was cultured PBMCs, obtained from culture after CMV antigen stimulation. This TCR was sampled from a human donor in good health (CMV status not recorded). Some clones in this sample may be carry-over from other donors' samples. The CDR3 coding sequence is TGCAGTGCTATGAACCCGGTCACAGATACGCAGTATTTT. Amino acid sequence: CSAMNPVTDTQYF.